The source of this T cell receptor (beta chain) is a study of technical replicates of blood from a handful of donors. Sequencing used immunoSEQ multiplex PCR; TCRdb keeps in-frame clones, though not all of them. This table holds about 79,000 clones, about nine tenths found once. This clone appeared a single time. This receptor was identified in a human donor in good health. Some clones in this sample may be carry-over from other donors' samples. Sample: T cells isolated from PBMCs.

In nucleotides, the CDR3 is TGTGCCTGGAGTTTGACAGGGTCCGGAGAGACCCAGTACTTC. Encoded protein: CAWSLTGSGETQYF. The chain links TRBV30 to TRBJ2-5, with 7 positions matching TRBD1. CDR1 is GTSNPN, CDR2 SVGIG, per germline (reference sequence). Unmatched junction bases numbered 7, after V lost 2 bases and J lost 4 bases. The CDR3 totals 14 residues.